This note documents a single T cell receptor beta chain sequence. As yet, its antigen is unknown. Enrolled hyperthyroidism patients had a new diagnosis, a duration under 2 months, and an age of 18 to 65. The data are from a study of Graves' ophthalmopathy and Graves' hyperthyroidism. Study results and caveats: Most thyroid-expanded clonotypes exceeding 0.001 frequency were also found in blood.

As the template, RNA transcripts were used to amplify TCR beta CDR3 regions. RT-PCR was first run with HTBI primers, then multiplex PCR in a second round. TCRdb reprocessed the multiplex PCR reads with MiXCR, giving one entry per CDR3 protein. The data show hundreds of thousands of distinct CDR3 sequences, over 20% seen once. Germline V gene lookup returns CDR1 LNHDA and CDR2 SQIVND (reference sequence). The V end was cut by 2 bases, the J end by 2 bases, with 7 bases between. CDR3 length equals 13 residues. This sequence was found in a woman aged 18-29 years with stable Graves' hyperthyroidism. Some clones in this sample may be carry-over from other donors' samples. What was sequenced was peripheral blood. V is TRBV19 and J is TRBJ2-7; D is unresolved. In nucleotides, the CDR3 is TGTGCCAGTAGTATAAATTGGGCCTACGAGCAGTACTTC. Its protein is CASSINWAYEQYF.